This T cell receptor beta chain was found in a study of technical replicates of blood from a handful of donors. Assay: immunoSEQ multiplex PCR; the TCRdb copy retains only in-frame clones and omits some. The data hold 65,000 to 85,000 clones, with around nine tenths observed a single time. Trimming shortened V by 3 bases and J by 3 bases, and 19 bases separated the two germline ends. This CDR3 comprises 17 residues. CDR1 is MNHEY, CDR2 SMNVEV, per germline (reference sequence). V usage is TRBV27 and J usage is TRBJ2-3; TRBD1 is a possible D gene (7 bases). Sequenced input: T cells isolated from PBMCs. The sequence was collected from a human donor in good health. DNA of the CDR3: TGTGCCAGCAGTTTTTTCTTCGCCAGGGGGGTAACAGATACGCAGTATTTT. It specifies CASSFFFARGVTDTQYF.